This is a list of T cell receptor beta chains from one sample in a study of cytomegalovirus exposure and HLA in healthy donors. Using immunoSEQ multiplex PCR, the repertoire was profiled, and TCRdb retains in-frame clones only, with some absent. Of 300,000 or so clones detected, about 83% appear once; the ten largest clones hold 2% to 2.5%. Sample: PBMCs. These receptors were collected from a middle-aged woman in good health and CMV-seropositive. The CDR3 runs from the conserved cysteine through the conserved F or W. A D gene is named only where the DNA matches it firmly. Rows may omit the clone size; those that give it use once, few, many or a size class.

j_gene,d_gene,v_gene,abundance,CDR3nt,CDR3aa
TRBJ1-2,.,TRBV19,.,TGTGCCAGTAGTAGCGTGTTAACCCGGGAGGGCTACACCTTC,CASSSVLTREGYTF
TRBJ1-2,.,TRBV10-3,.,TGTGCCATCAGTGCCTTACAGGGCTATGGCTACACCTTC,CAISALQGYGYTF
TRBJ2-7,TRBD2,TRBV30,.,TGTGCCTGGAGTTCTCTCTTGGGAGGGGCCGACTACGAGCAGTACTTC,CAWSSLLGGADYEQYF
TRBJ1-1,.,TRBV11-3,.,TGTGCCAGCAGCTTGGCCCCTAGCACTGAAGCTTTCTTT,CASSLAPSTEAFF
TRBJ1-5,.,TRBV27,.,TGTGCCAGCAGTTTTACCGGGACAAGTTTATCCCCCCAGCATTTT,CASSFTGTSLSPQHF
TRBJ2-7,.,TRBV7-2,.,TGTGCCAGCAGCTTCAGTGGGGCCATATACGAGCAGTACTTC,CASSFSGAIYEQYF
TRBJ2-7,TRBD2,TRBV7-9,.,TGTGCCAGCAGCCCAAACGGGCTAGCGGGATCCCCCTACGAGCAGTACTTC,CASSPNGLAGSPYEQYF
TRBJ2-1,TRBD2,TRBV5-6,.,TGTGCCAGCAGCTTGGCTAGCGGGAGACGGTATGAGCAGTTCTTC,CASSLASGRRYEQFF
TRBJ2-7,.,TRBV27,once,TGTGCCAGCAGTTTACGGGGAGTCGGCCACGAGCAGTACTTC,CASSLRGVGHEQYF
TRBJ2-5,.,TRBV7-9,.,TGTGCCAGCAGCAGGCGGGATTTCGGAAACCAAGAGACCCAGTACTTC,CASSRRDFGNQETQYF
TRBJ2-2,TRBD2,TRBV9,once,TGTGCCAGCAGCACAGGACTAGCGGGAGCGAGGACCGGGGAGCTGTTTTTT,CASSTGLAGARTGELFF
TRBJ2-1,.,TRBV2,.,TGTGCCAGCAGTGAGGGAGGCGTCCTTCTCTTC,CASSEGGVLLF
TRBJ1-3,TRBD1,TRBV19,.,TGTGCCAGTAGTATGACAGGGACTTATGGAAACACCATATATTTT,CASSMTGTYGNTIYF
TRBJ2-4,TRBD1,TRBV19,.,TGTGCCAGTAGTATGAGACAGGGCACGGACATTCAGTACTTC,CASSMRQGTDIQYF
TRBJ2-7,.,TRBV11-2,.,TGTGCCAGCAGCTCGTTAGTGAGTGCATCCTACGAGCAGTACTTC,CASSSLVSASYEQYF
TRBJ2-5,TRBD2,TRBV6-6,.,TGTGCCAGCAGTTTCAACGGACTAGCGGGAGGAGAGACCCAGTACTTC,CASSFNGLAGGETQYF
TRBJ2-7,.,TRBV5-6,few,TGTGCCAGCAGCTTGTACCAGGCGGGATCCTACGAGCAGTACTTC,CASSLYQAGSYEQYF
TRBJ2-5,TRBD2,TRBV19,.,TGTGCCAGTAGTTCAATCGGGGGAGGGCAGACCCAGTACTTC,CASSSIGGGQTQYF
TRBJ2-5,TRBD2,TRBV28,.,TGTGCCAGCAGTTTTCCGAAACTAGCGGGAGAGACCCAGTACTTC,CASSFPKLAGETQYF
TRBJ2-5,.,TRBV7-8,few,TGTGCCAGCAGCTCGGAAGGGGGACAAGAGACCCAGTACTTC,CASSSEGGQETQYF
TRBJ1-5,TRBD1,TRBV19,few,TGTGCCAGTAGTATCTACCCCTTGGGACAGGGCAATCAGCCCCAGCATTTT,CASSIYPLGQGNQPQHF
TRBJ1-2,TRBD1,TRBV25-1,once,TGTGCCAGCAGTAGGGAGCTACAGGGGGCGAATGGCTACACCTTC,CASSRELQGANGYTF
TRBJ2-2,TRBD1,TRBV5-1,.,TGCGCCAGCAGCTTGGAATGGACAGGGAACGGGGAGCTGTTTTTT,CASSLEWTGNGELFF
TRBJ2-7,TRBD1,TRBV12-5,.,TGTGCTAGTGGTTTGCCGGGACAGGGGAAAAAAGGCTACGAGCAGTACTTC,CASGLPGQGKKGYEQYF
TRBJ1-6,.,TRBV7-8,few,TGTGCCAGCAGCTTAGTTGCACTAATCCTGGATTCACCCCTCCACTTT,CASSLVALILDSPLHF
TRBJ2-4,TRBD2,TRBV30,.,TGTGCCTGGGAACCGGGACTAGCCCTAGGCAGTCAGTACTTC,CAWEPGLALGSQYF
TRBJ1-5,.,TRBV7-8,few,TGTGCCAGCAGCTTAACCATCTGGCAGGGTAGTAATCAGCCCCAGCATTTT,CASSLTIWQGSNQPQHF
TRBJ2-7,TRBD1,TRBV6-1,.,TGTGCCAGCAGTGAGGGACAGGCCCATCTAGGCTACGAGCAGTACTTC,CASSEGQAHLGYEQYF
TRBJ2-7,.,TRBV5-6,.,TGTGCCAGCAGCTTGAGGGCAGGGGTTGACGAGCAGTACTTC,CASSLRAGVDEQYF
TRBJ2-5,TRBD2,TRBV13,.,TGTGCCAGCAGCTTCGGACTAGCGGAAGAGACCCAGTACTTC,CASSFGLAEETQYF
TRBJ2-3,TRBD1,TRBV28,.,TGTGCCAGCAGTACCAGACAGGGATTCACAGATACGCAGTATTTT,CASSTRQGFTDTQYF
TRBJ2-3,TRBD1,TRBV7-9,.,TGTGCCAGCACCAAGGGGGCTACAGATACGCAGTATTTT,CASTKGATDTQYF
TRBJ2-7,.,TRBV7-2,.,TGTGCCAGCAGCTACTACGCCTGGAACGAGCAGTACTTC,CASSYYAWNEQYF
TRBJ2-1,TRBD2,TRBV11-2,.,TGTGCCAGCAGCGACTTGGCCGGGACTAGCAGACACAATGAGCAGTTCTTC,CASSDLAGTSRHNEQFF
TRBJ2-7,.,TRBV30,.,TGTGCCTGGGGCCAGGTAACTGCGGGCGAGCAGTACTTC,CAWGQVTAGEQYF
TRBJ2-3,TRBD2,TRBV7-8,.,TGTGCCAGCAGCTCTCAGACTAGCGGGAGCGGCACAGATACGCAGTATTTT,CASSSQTSGSGTDTQYF
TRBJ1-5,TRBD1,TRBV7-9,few,TGTGCCAGCAGGGGACAGATCAATCAGCCCCAGCATTTT,CASRGQINQPQHF
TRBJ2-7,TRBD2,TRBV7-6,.,TGTGCCAGCAGCTTAAGGGCTAGCGGGAACGAGCAGTACTTC,CASSLRASGNEQYF
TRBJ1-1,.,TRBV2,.,TGTGCCAGCAGTGTCGGGGGGGGAAAAGCTTTCTTT,CASSVGGGKAFF
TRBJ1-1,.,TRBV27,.,TGTGCCAGCAGTTTATCCTGGCAACTGAACACTGAAGCTTTCTTT,CASSLSWQLNTEAFF
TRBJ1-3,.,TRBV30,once,TGTGCCTGGGCGGCAGGAGGTATAGGAAACACCATATATTTT,CAWAAGGIGNTIYF
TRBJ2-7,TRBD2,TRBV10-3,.,TGTGCCATCAGGGGGGGGTTGGCAGGGACCTACGAGCAGTACTTC,CAIRGGLAGTYEQYF
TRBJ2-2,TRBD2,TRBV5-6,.,TGTGCCAGCAGCTTCGGACTAGCGGGAGGGGGGGACACCGGGGAGCTGTTTTTT,CASSFGLAGGGDTGELFF
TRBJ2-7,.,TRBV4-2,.,TGTGCCAGCAGCCAAGTGACCAGGGTCGACGAGCAGTACTTC,CASSQVTRVDEQYF
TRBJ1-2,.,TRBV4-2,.,TGTGCCAGCAGCCGAGCAGAAGCGGGACAAAGGCTCTATGGCTACACCTTC,CASSRAEAGQRLYGYTF
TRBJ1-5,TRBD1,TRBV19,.,TGTGCCAGTAGTATTGGGGATACGGGACAGGGGAGGGGGCAGCCCCAGCATTTT,CASSIGDTGQGRGQPQHF
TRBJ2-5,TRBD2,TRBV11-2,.,TGTGCCAGCAGCCTTAGACTAGCGGCAGAGACCCAGTACTTC,CASSLRLAAETQYF